The 8 T cell receptor beta chains below all came from one sample that was sequenced in a study of blood T cell repertoires in COVID-19. Assay: immunoSEQ multiplex PCR; the TCRdb copy retains only in-frame clones and omits some. The sample carries a few hundred thousand clones, more than 70% recorded once. Sequencing was performed on peripheral blood. These receptors were collected from a man aged 35 to 55 with acute or convalescent COVID-19.

This chain joins TRBV19 and TRBJ2-7; 7 nucleotides match TRBD1. The CDR3 runs 14 residues. Unmatched junction bases numbered 5, after V lost 5 bases and J lost 1 base. Germline V CDR1 and CDR2: LNHDA, SQIVND (reference sequence). The DNA of the CDR3 is TGTGCCAGTAGTCAGGCAGGGGGTTCCTACGAGCAGTACTTC. This encodes CASSQAGGSYEQYF.

This clone was counted between two and nine times. V gene TRBV6-2 or TRBV6-3 combines with J gene TRBJ2-2; 11 positions match TRBD1. CDR3 length: 16 residues. CDR1 is MNHEY and CDR2 is SVGEGT in the germline V gene. V shed 1 base, J shed 4 bases, and the junction held 2 bases outside the gene matches. For the CDR3, the DNA is TGTGCCAGCAGTTACTTCGGGACAGGGGGCACCGGGGAGCTGTTTTTT. This codes for CASSYFGTGGTGELFF.

As for this clone: The sample has other DNA sequences that encode this CDR3 too. This chain connects TRBV6-5 to TRBJ2-5; 11 bases are a match to TRBD2. The CDR3 runs to 16 residues. CDR1 and CDR2 (germline): MNHEY, SVGAGI. V gave up 2 bases and J gave up 1 base; unmatched junction bases: 3. The CDR3 loop reads CASSYGLAGGQETQYF. In DNA, the CDR3 is TGTGCCAGCAGTTACGGGCTAGCGGGGGGCCAAGAGACCCAGTACTTC.

The chain joins TRBV10-3 to TRBJ2-7, with D perhaps TRBD1 (6 bases). The ends were cut back, 6 bases at V and 0 bases at J, with 12 bases in the middle. Germline V gene lookup returns CDR1 ENHRY and CDR2 SYGVKD. This CDR3 comprises 14 residues. The CDR3 DNA is TGTGCCATCAGACCGGACAGCAGCTCCTACGAGCAGTACTTC. Its translation: CAIRPDSSSYEQYF.

J is TRBJ1-1 and V is TRBV19, with 8 bases aligning to TRBD1. The CDR3 is 16 amino acids. Trimming cost V 5 bases and J 3 bases; bases outside gene matches: 11. Germline CDR1 LNHDA, CDR2 SQIVND (reference sequence). The DNA for the CDR3 is TGTGCCAGTAGTCCGCGGACAGGGACTCGGTACACTGAAGCTTTCTTT. Encoded protein: CASSPRTGTRYTEAFF.

This rearrangement joins TRBV3-1 (or the pseudogene TRBV3-2) to TRBJ2-1, with 7 bases aligning to TRBD2. Germline V gene sequence: CDR1 LGHDT, CDR2 YNNKEL (reference sequence). CDR3 size: 14 residues. The trim removed 4 bases at V and 6 bases at J, leaving 6 bases unmatched. The CDR3, as DNA: TGTGCCAGCAGCCGGGGGGGTCTCCCCAATGAGCAGTTCTTC. This gives the protein CASSRGGLPNEQFF.

The chain combines TRBV29-1 with TRBJ2-1; 12 bases align to TRBD2. The CDR3 consists of 14 residues. Germline trimming cut 5 bases from V and 7 bases from J; bases unmatched to any gene: 6. CDR1 and CDR2 (germline): SQVTM, ANQGSEA. CDR3 sequence (DNA): TGCAGCGTTACGAGGACTAGCGGGGTTAATGAGCAGTTCTTC. Its protein is CSVTRTSGVNEQFF.

This clone has only a few counts. The chain links TRBV5-4 to TRBJ2-4; D is possibly TRBD2 (7 bases). Deletions cut 5 bases from V and 3 bases from J, with 21 bases between. The CDR3 sequence is 17 residues long. Germline assignment: CDR1 SGHNT and CDR2 YYREEE (reference sequence). CDR3 protein: CASSGGGGRAGKNIQYF. In DNA, the CDR3 is TGTGCCAGCAGTGGGGGGGGCGGCAGGGCGGGCAAAAACATTCAGTACTTC.